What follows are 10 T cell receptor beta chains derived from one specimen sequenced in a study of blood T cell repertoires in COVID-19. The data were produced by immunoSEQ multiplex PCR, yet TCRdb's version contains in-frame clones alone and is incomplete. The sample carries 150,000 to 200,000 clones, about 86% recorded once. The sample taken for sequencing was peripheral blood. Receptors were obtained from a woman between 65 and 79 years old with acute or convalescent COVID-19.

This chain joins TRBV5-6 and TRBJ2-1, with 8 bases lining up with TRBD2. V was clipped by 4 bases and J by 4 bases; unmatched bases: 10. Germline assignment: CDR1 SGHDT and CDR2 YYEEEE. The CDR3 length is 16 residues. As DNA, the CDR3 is TGTGCCAGCAGCACCGAGCGGGGGAGCTTATACAATGAGCAGTTCTTC. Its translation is CASSTERGSLYNEQFF.

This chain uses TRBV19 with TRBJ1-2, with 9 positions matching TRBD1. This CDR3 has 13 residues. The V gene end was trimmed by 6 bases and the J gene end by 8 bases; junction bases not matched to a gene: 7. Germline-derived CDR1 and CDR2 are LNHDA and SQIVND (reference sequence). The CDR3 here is CASSMGQGGGYTF. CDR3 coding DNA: TGTGCCAGTAGCATGGGACAGGGTGGAGGCTACACCTTC.

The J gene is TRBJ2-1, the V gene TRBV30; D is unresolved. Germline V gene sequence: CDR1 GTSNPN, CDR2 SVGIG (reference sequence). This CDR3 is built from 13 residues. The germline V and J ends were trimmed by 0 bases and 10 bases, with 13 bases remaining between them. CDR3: CAWSVLGSSEQFF. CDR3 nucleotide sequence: TGTGCCTGGAGTGTACTTGGTTCCTCCGAGCAGTTCTTC.

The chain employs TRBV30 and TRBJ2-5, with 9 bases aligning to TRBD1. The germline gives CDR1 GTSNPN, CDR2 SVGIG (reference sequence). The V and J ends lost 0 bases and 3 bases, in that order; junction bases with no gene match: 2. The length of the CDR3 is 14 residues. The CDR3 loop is CAWSVRDREETQYF. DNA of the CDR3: TGTGCCTGGAGTGTACGGGACAGGGAAGAGACCCAGTACTTC.

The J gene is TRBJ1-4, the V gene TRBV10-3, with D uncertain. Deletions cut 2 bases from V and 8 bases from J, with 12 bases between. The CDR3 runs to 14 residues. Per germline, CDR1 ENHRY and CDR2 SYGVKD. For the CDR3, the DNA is TGTGCCATCAGTGAGGCATGGGGAGGGGAAAAACTGTTTTTT. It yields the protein CAISEAWGGEKLFF.

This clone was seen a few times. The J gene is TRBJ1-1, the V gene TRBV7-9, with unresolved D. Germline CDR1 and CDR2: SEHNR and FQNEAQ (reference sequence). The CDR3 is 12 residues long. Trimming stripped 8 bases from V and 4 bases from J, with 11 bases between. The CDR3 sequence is CASGRLGTEAFF. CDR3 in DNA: TGTGCCAGCGGGCGTCTCGGCACTGAAGCTTTCTTT.

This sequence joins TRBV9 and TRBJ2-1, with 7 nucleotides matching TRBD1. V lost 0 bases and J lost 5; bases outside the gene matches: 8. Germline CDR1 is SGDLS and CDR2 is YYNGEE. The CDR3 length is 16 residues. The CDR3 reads CASSVVVTGNNNEQFF. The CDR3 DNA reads TGTGCCAGCAGCGTAGTTGTGACAGGGAATAACAATGAGCAGTTCTTC.

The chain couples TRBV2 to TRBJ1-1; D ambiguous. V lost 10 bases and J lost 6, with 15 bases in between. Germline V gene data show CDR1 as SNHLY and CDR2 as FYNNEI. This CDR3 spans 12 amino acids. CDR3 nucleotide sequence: TGTGCCACCCAGTGGTTAAATTCTGAAGCTTTCTTT. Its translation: CATQWLNSEAFF.

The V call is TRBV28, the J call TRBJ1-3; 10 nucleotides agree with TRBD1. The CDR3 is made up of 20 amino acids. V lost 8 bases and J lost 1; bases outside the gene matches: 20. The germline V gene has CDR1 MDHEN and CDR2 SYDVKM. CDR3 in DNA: TGTGCCAGCGGCACGGCGGGACAGGGGTTCGGGCAGAGGTCTGGAAACACCATATATTTT. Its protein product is CASGTAGQGFGQRSGNTIYF.

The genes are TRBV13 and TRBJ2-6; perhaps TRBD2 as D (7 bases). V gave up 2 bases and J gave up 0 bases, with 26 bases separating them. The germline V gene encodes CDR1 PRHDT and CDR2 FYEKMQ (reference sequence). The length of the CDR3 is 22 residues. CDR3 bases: TGTGCCAGCAGCTTATCAGGTTATCAGGGGACTACTTATGTCTCTGGGGCCAACGTCCTGACTTTC. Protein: CASSLSGYQGTTYVSGANVLTF.